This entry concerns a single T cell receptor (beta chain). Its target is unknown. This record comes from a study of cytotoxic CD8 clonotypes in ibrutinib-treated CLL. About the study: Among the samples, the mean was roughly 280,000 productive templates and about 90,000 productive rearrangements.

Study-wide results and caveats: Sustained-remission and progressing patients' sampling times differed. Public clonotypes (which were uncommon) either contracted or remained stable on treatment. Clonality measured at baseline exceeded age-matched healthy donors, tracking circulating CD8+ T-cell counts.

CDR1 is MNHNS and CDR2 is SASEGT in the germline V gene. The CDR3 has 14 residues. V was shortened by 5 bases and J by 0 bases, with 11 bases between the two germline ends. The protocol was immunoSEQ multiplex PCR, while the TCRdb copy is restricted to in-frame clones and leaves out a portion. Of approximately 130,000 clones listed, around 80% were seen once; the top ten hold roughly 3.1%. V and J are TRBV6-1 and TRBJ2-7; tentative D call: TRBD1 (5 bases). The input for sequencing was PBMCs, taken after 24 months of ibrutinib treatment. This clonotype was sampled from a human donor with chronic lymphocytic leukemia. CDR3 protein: CASSTTDSSYEQYF. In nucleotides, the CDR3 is TGTGCCAGCAGTACGACAGATAGCTCCTACGAGCAGTACTTC.